This entry lists 16 T cell receptor beta chains sequenced from one sample in a study of CD8+ T cells in alopecia areata. Sequencing relied on a cDNA template that was reverse transcribed from extracted RNA. Method: immunoSEQ multiplex PCR; TCRdb's copy keeps in-frame clones and lacks some. The sample lists 140,000 to 150,000 clones, roughly 44% occurring once. Material for sequencing was CD4+ T cells sorted from blood. The receptors stem from a human donor with alopecia areata.

The chain uses TRBV7-9 and TRBJ2-1; 7 nucleotides match TRBD1. Trimming at V came to 5 bases and at J to 5 bases, leaving 3 bases not matched to a gene. The CDR3 spans 13 residues. CDR1 is SEHNR and CDR2 is FQNEAQ in the germline V gene (reference sequence). The CDR3 coding sequence is TGTGCCAGCAGCCGGGACAGCCACAATGAGCAGTTCTTC. Its translation: CASSRDSHNEQFF.

There are a few counts of this clone. The chain has TRBV23-1 and TRBJ2-7, with D hard to call. TRBV23-1 is an ORF, and what it does is uncertain. The CDR3 is 10 amino acids. V lost 4 bases and J 5 bases, leaving 3 bases between the germline ends. In DNA, the CDR3 is TGCGCCAGCAGTCGACACGAGCAGTACTTC. This codes for CASSRHEQYF.

A remark on this clone: In the same sample, other DNA sequences code for this CDR3. The chain links TRBV5-6 to TRBJ2-5, with D uncertain. The CDR3 spans 11 residues. In germline, CDR1 is SGHDT, CDR2 YYEEEE. Between the trimmed V and J ends, which lost 3 bases and 5 bases, there was a span of 5 bases. The CDR3 here is CASSSRETQYF. The DNA for the CDR3 is TGTGCCAGCAGCTCTCGGGAGACCCAGTACTTC.

The sample holds a few counts of this clone. This chain connects TRBV5-1 to TRBJ2-3; 8 nucleotides line up with TRBD2. The CDR3 totals 14 residues. Unmatched junction bases numbered 3, after V lost 3 bases and J lost 3 bases. Germline lookup yields CDR1 SGHRS and CDR2 YFSETQ. As DNA, the CDR3 is TGCGCCAGCAGCTCGGCGGGAGGAACAGATACGCAGTATTTT. Translated, it gives CASSSAGGTDTQYF.

The V call is TRBV5-1, the J call TRBJ2-5; D gene ambiguous. This CDR3 region has 15 residues. V lost 0 bases, J lost 5 bases, and 14 bases lay in between. Germline V lookup: CDR1 SGHRS, CDR2 YFSETQ. CDR3 in amino acids: CASSLAHPQKETQYF. CDR3 sequence (DNA): TGCGCCAGCAGCTTGGCCCACCCTCAGAAGGAGACCCAGTACTTC.

The chain combines TRBV7-2 with TRBJ2-1; 10 nucleotides match TRBD2. CDR1 and CDR2 (germline): SGHTA, FQGNSA. The CDR3 loop spans 14 amino acids. V dropped 1 base and J dropped 13; count of bases not matched to a gene: 7. CDR3 sequence reads: CASSLVHLAGDQFF. The CDR3 nucleotides are TGTGCCAGCAGCTTAGTACATCTAGCGGGAGACCAGTTCTTC.

Here the CDR3 reads CASRRDYLYEQYF. CDR3 sequence (DNA): TGTGCCAGCAGGCGGGACTACCTTTACGAGCAGTACTTC. This sequence joins TRBV6-5 and TRBJ2-7; 7 bases map to TRBD2. The CDR3 totals 13 residues. Germline values: CDR1 MNHEY, CDR2 SVGAGI. Germline trimming cut 6 bases from V and 4 bases from J; bases unmatched to any gene: 6.

The chain's CDR3 is CASSFVDRPNYGYTF. The CDR3 nucleotides are TGTGCCAGCAGCTTTGTTGACAGACCAAACTATGGCTACACCTTC. The gene calls are TRBV13 and TRBJ1-2; the D gene is possibly TRBD1 (5 bases). Trimming cost V 3 bases and J 2 bases, with 13 bases left between them. This CDR3 has 15 amino acids. Germline CDR1 PRHDT, CDR2 FYEKMQ (reference sequence).

This clone was counted between two and nine times. The chain recombines TRBV19 with TRBJ2-7, with D perhaps TRBD1 (5 bases). Trimming removed 3 bases at V and 4 bases at J, with 19 bases between. This CDR3 comprises 16 residues. CDR1 is LNHDA and CDR2 is SQIVND in the germline V gene (reference sequence). CDR3 DNA: TGTGCCAGTAGTATGTCCGCCGGAAACAGGAGATACGAGCAGTACTTC. Encoded protein: CASSMSAGNRRYEQYF.

The table lists this clone with a few counts. The chain has TRBV19 and TRBJ2-2; 8 nucleotides match TRBD2. Germline lookup yields CDR1 LNHDA and CDR2 SQIVND (reference sequence). Unmatched junction bases numbered 15, after V lost 4 bases and J lost 8 bases. CDR3 length: 17 amino acids. As DNA, the CDR3 is TGTGCCAGTAGTAGTTGGCGGGAGGCCGACTTACGTGGGGAGCTGTTTTTT. Its translation is CASSSWREADLRGELFF.

This chain connects TRBV30 to TRBJ2-1; D ambiguous. V shed 2 bases and J shed 7 bases, with 6 bases lying between them. There are 11 residues in the CDR3. Per the germline V gene, CDR1 is GTSNPN and CDR2 is SVGIG (reference sequence). In DNA form, the CDR3 reads TGTGCCTGGAGTCTCTCAAATGAGCAGTTCTTC. Translated: CAWSLSNEQFF.

This clone was seen only a few times. The V gene is TRBV29-1, the J gene TRBJ2-1; a weak D match, TRBD2 (6 bases). V was cut by 6 bases and J by 1 base, with 16 bases left in between. This CDR3 region has 15 residues. The germline V gene has CDR1 SQVTM and CDR2 ANQGSEA. CDR3 DNA sequence: TGCAGCGTCACCCCTTATAGCGGATCCTACAATGAGCAGTTCTTC. This codes for CSVTPYSGSYNEQFF.

The chain joins TRBV30 to TRBJ2-7; D may be TRBD2 (5 bases). V was cut by 1 base and J by 0 bases, with 13 bases left in between. The CDR3 is made up of 15 amino acids. Germline-derived CDR1 and CDR2 are GTSNPN and SVGIG (reference sequence). CDR3 residues: CAWSGSATYSYEQYF. CDR3 nucleotides: TGTGCCTGGAGTGGTAGCGCGACGTACTCCTACGAGCAGTACTTC.

This clone came up a few times. This sequence joins TRBV4-1 and TRBJ2-1; 7 nucleotides line up with TRBD2. The V and J ends lost 5 bases and 2 bases, in that order; junction bases with no gene match: 3. The CDR3 sequence is 14 residues long. In germline, CDR1 is MGHRA, CDR2 YSYEKL. This CDR3 reads CASSGGTTYNEQFF. DNA for the CDR3: TGCGCCAGCAGCGGCGGGACTACCTACAATGAGCAGTTCTTC.

This chain uses TRBV29-1 with TRBJ1-1; TRBD1 might be the D (6 bases). Germline values: CDR1 SQVTM, CDR2 ANQGSEA. V was clipped by 8 bases and J by 1 base, with 11 bases between them. The CDR3 totals 12 residues. CDR3 bases: TGCAGCACGACAGGATCGAACACTGAAGCTTTCTTT. This sequence encodes CSTTGSNTEAFF.

In DNA form, the CDR3 reads TGTGCCAGCAGCTTAGGGGGTTCGGGCAGGGGTTTTGAGCAGTTCTTC. Protein product: CASSLGGSGRGFEQFF. The chain combines TRBV7-8 with TRBJ2-1, with D tentatively TRBD1 (6 bases). Germline V lookup: CDR1 SGHVS, CDR2 FQNEAQ. CDR3 length equals 16 residues. The germline V and J ends were trimmed by 1 base and 9 bases, with 19 bases remaining between them.